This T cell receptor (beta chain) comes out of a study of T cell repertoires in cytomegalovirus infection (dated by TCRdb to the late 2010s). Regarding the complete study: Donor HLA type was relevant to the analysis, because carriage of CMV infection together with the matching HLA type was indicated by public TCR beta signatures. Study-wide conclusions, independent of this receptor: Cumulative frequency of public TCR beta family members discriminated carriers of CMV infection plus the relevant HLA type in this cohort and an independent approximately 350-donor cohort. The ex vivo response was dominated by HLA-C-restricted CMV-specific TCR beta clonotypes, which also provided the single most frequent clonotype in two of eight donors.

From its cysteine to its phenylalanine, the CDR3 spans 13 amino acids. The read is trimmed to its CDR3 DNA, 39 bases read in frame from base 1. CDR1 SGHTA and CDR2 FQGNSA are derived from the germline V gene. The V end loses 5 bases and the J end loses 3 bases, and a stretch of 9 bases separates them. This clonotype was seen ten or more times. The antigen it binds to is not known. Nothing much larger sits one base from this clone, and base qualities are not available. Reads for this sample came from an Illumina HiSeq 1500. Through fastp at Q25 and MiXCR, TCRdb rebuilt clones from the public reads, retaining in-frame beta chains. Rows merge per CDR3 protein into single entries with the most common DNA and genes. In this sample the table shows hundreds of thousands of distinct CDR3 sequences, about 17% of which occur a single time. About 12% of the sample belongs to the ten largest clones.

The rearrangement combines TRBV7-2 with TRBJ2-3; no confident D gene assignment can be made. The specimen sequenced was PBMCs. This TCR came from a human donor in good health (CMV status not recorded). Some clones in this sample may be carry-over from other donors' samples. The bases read TGTGCCAGCAGCCCGGTCGGAACAGATACGCAGTATTTT. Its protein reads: CASSPVGTDTQYF.